This TCR beta chain was documented in a study of shared clonotypes between healthy human individuals. Sequencing was performed with immunoSEQ multiplex PCR; in TCRdb, only in-frame clones are kept and a portion is missing. The sample shows 550,000 to 600,000 clones, around 80% of them seen only once. The ends lost 7 bases at V and 3 bases at J; junction bases unmatched: 5. This CDR3 is built from 14 residues. Germline V gives CDR1 SNHLY, CDR2 FYNNEI. This chain links TRBV2 with TRBJ2-2, with TRBD1 matching 7 bases. The receptor was isolated from a middle-aged woman in good health. Some clones in this sample may be carry-over from other donors' samples. Input material: PBMCs. The CDR3 DNA is TGTGCCAGCACAGGGGACAGCTACACCGGGGAGCTGTTTTTT. Amino acid sequence: CASTGDSYTGELFF. Full variable domain (rest looked up from reference TRBV2 and TRBJ2-2): EPEVTQTPSHQVTQMGQEVILRCVPISNHLYFYWYRQILGQKVEFLVSFYNNEISEKSEIFDDQFSVERPDGSNFTLKIRSTKLEDSAMYFCASTGDSYTGELFFGEGSRLTVL.